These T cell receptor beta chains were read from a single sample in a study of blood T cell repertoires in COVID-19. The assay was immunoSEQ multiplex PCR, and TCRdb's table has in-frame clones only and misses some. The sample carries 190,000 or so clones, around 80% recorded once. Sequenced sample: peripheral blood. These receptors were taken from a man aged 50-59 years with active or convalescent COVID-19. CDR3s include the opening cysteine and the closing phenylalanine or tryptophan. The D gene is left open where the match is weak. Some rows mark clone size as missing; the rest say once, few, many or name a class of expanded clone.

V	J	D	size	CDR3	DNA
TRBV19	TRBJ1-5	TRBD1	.	CASRDRGSNQPQHF	TGTGCCAGTCGGGACAGGGGTAGTAATCAGCCCCAGCATTTT
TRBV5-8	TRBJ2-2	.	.	CASSLTRTGELFF	TGTGCCAGCAGTCTCACGCGCACCGGGGAGCTGTTTTTT
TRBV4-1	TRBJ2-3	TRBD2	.	CASSQEFAGTGGLAGGSDTQYF	TGCGCCAGCAGCCAAGAATTCGCCGGGACAGGGGGACTAGCGGGAGGTTCAGATACGCAGTATTTT
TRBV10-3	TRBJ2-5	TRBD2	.	CAIRRGVQETQYF	TGTGCCATCAGGCGGGGGGTCCAAGAGACCCAGTACTTC
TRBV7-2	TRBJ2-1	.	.	CASSLGGSSSKFF	TGTGCCAGCAGCTTAGGAGGGTCTAGTTCAAAGTTCTTC
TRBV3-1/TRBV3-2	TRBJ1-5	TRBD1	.	CASSQKPQGAGSNQPQHF	TGTGCCAGCAGCCAGAAGCCACAGGGGGCGGGTAGCAATCAGCCCCAGCATTTT
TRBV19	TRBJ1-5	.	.	CASRQEGTVSNQPQHF	TGTGCCAGTAGACAAGAGGGGACTGTTAGCAATCAGCCCCAGCATTTT
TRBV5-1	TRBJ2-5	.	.	CASSLELVGTQYF	TGCGCCAGCAGCTTGGAACTAGTGGGGACCCAGTACTTC
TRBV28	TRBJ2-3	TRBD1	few	CASRKWAGGSTDTQYF	TGTGCCAGCAGAAAGTGGGCAGGGGGCTCCACAGATACGCAGTATTTT
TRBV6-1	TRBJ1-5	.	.	CASSASTERTNQPQHF	TGTGCCAGCAGTGCCTCCACGGAGAGAACAAATCAGCCCCAGCATTTT
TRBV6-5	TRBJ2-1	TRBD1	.	CASSFGQARHNEQFF	TGTGCCAGCAGTTTCGGACAGGCTCGGCACAATGAGCAGTTCTTC
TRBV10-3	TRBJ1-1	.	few	CAISLGGGNTEAFF	TGTGCCATCAGCCTTGGGGGGGGGAACACTGAAGCTTTCTTT
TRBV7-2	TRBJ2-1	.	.	CASSLMTAHNEQFF	TGTGCCAGCAGCCTTATGACAGCCCACAATGAGCAGTTCTTC
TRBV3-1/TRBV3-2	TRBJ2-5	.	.	CASSPGTTQYF	TGTGCCAGCAGCCCCGGGACTACCCAGTACTTC
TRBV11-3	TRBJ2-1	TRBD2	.	CASSSGSGGEANEQFF	TGTGCCAGCAGCTCAGGAAGCGGGGGGGAAGCCAATGAGCAGTTCTTC
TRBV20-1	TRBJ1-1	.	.	CSARAGNRAFF	TGCAGTGCTCGGGCCGGGAATAGAGCTTTCTTT
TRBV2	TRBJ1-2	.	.	CASSVDTNYGYTF	TGTGCCAGCAGCGTTGACACCAACTATGGCTACACCTTC
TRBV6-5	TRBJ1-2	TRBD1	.	CASSRDSLYGYTF	TGTGCCAGCAGTCGGGACAGCCTCTATGGCTACACCTTC
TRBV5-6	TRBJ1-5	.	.	CASSIGGGAGNQPQHF	TGTGCCAGCAGCATCGGGGGAGGGGCAGGTAATCAGCCCCAGCATTTT
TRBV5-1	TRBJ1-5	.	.	CASSFTGNQPQHF	TGCGCCAGCAGCTTTACAGGGAATCAGCCCCAGCATTTT
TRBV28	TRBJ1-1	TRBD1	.	CASTGQVPNTEAFF	TGTGCCAGCACCGGACAGGTCCCGAACACTGAAGCTTTCTTT
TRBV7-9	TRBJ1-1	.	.	CASGSGAHTEAFF	TGTGCCAGCGGGTCAGGGGCTCACACTGAAGCTTTCTTT
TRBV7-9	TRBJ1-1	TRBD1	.	CASSQIRDRGAEAFF	TGTGCCAGCAGCCAGATCCGGGACAGGGGGGCTGAAGCTTTCTTT
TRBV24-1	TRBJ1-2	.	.	CATSDPTGGEYGYTF	TGTGCCACCAGTGACCCCACGGGGGGCGAGTATGGCTACACCTTC
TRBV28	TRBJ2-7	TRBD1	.	CASQGTGYEQYF	TGTGCCAGTCAGGGGACAGGGTACGAGCAGTACTTC
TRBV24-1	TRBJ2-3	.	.	CATSAAAYTDTQYF	TGTGCCACCAGTGCCGCCGCCTACACAGATACGCAGTATTTT
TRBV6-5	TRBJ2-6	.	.	CASSVNRAGANVLTF	TGTGCCAGCAGCGTTAACAGGGCTGGGGCCAACGTCCTGACTTTC
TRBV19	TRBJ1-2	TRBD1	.	CASSRGQGGTNYGYTF	TGTGCCAGTAGTAGGGGACAGGGGGGAACTAACTATGGCTACACCTTC
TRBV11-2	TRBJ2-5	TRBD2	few	CASSRTSGSQETQYF	TGTGCCAGTAGCCGGACTAGCGGGAGCCAAGAGACCCAGTACTTC
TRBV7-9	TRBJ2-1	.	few	CASSFRGNYNEQFF	TGTGCCAGCAGCTTTAGAGGGAACTACAATGAGCAGTTCTTC
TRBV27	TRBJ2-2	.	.	CASSFGGDTGELFF	TGTGCCAGCAGTTTTGGGGGCGACACCGGGGAGCTGTTTTTT
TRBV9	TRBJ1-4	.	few	CASSPEQGDEKLFF	TGTGCCAGCAGCCCTGAACAGGGCGATGAAAAACTGTTTTTT
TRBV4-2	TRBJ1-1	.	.	CASSQDWSNRDAEAFF	TGTGCCAGCAGCCAAGATTGGTCCAACAGGGACGCTGAAGCTTTCTTT
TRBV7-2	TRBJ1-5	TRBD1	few	CASSLGKTGGDQPQHF	TGTGCCAGCAGCTTAGGGAAGACAGGGGGCGATCAGCCCCAGCATTTT
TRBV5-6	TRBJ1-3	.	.	CASSLSGVPFNSGNTIYF	TGTGCCAGCAGTTTATCAGGGGTCCCCTTTAACTCTGGAAACACCATATATTTT
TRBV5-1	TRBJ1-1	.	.	CASSLGLNTEAFF	TGCGCCAGCAGCTTGGGACTTAACACTGAAGCTTTCTTT
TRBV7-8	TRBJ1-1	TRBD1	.	CASSLRTGDNTEAFF	TGTGCCAGCAGCTTGAGGACAGGGGATAACACTGAAGCTTTCTTT
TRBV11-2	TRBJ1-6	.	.	CASSLGANSPLHF	TGTGCCAGCAGCTTAGGAGCGAATTCACCCCTCCACTTT
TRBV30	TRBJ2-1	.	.	CAWSNIEQFF	TGTGCCTGGAGTAATATTGAGCAGTTCTTC
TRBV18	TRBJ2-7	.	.	CASSRDSGSYEQYF	TGTGCCAGCTCACGGGATAGCGGCTCCTACGAGCAGTACTTC
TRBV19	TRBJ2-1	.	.	CASMIRGADEQFF	TGTGCCAGTATGATCAGGGGTGCGGATGAGCAGTTCTTC
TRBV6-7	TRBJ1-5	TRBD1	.	CASSYSTGGWDSNQPQHF	TGTGCCAGCAGTTACTCGACAGGGGGCTGGGATAGCAATCAGCCCCAGCATTTT
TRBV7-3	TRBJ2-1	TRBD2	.	CASSYSGPFNEQFF	TGTGCCAGCAGCTATAGCGGGCCCTTTAATGAGCAGTTCTTC
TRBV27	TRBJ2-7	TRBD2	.	CASSPQTSGTYEQYF	TGTGCCAGCAGCCCCCAGACTAGCGGGACCTACGAGCAGTACTTC
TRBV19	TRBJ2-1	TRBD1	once	CASSTVGDRGLYNEQFF	TGTGCCAGTAGTACAGTGGGGGACAGGGGGCTCTACAATGAGCAGTTCTTC
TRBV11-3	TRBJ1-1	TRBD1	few	CASSSDRGRSRDTEAFF	TGTGCCAGCAGCTCAGACAGGGGGCGGAGTAGGGACACTGAAGCTTTCTTT
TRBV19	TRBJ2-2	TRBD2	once	CASRGSGTNTGELFF	TGTGCCAGTAGGGGGAGCGGGACGAACACCGGGGAGCTGTTTTTT
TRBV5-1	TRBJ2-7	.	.	CASSLAGGWGSYEQYF	TGCGCCAGCAGCTTGGCCGGGGGTTGGGGATCCTACGAGCAGTACTTC
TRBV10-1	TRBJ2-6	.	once	CASSGGHSGANVLTF	TGCGCCAGCAGTGGAGGTCACTCTGGGGCCAACGTCCTGACTTTC
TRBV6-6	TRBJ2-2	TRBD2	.	CASSPTSGGGTGELFF	TGTGCCAGCAGCCCTACTAGCGGGGGGGGAACCGGGGAGCTGTTTTTT
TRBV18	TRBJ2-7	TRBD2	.	CASSPRSGRGYEQYF	TGTGCCAGCTCACCCCGTAGCGGGAGGGGCTACGAGCAGTACTTC
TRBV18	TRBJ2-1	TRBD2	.	CASSPTVLAATNEQFF	TGTGCCAGCTCACCAACTGTGCTAGCGGCGACGAATGAGCAGTTCTTC
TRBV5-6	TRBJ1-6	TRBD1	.	CASSLGGQGSYNSPLHF	TGTGCCAGCAGCTTGGGGGGACAGGGCTCCTATAATTCACCCCTCCACTTT
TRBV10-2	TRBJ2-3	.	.	CASSESTGVRDTQYF	TGCGCCAGCAGTGAGTCGACCGGGGTGAGAGATACGCAGTATTTT
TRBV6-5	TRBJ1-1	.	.	CASILNRKNTEAFF	TGTGCCAGCATTCTCAACAGAAAGAACACTGAAGCTTTCTTT
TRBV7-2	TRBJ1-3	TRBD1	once	CASSSEQGAGGNTIYF	TGTGCCAGCAGCTCCGAACAGGGGGCAGGAGGAAACACCATATATTTT
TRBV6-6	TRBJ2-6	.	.	CASSYIGAGANVLTF	TGTGCCAGCAGTTACATAGGGGCTGGGGCCAACGTCCTGACTTTC